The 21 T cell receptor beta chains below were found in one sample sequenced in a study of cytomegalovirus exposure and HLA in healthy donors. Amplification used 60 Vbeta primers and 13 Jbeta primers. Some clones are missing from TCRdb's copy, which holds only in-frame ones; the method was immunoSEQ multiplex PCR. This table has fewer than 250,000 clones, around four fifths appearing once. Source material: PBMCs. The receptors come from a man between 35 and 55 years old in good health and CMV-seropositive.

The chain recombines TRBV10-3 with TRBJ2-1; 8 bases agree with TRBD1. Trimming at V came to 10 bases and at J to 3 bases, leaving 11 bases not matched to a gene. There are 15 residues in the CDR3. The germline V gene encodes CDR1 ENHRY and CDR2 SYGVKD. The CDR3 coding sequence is TGTGCCACTAACCTAGGACAGGGAAACTACAATGAGCAGTTCTTC. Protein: CATNLGQGNYNEQFF.

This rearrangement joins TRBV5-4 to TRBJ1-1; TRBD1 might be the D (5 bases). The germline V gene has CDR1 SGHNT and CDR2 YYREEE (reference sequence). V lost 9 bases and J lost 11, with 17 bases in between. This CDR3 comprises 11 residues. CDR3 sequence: CAIKQGTAAFF. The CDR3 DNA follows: TGTGCCATTAAGCAGGGAACTGCGGCTTTCTTT.

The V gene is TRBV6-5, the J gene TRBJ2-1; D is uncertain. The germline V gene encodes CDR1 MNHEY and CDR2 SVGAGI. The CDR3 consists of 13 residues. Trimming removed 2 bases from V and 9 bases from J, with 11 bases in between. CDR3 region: CASSYGLQTEQFF. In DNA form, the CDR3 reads TGTGCCAGCAGTTACGGTTTACAGACTGAGCAGTTCTTC.

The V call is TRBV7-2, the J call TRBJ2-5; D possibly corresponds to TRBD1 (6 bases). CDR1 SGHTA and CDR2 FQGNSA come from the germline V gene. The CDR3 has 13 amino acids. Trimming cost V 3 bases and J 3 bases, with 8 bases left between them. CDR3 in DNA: TGTGCCAGCAGCTTTTACAGGGAAGAGACCCAGTACTTC. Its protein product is CASSFYREETQYF. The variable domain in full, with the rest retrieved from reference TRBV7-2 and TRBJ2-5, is GAGVSQSPSNKVTEKGKDVELRCDPISGHTALYWYRQSLGQGLEFLIYFQGNSAPDKSGLPSDRFSAERTGGSVSTLTIQRTQQEDSAVYLCASSFYREETQYFGPGTRLLVL.

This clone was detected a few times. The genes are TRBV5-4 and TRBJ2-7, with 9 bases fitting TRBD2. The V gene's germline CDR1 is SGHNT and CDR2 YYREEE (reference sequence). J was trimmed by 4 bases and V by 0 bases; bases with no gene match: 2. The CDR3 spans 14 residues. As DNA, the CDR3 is TGTGCCAGCAGCTTGGGCGGGAGGGCGTACGAGCAGTACTTC. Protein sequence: CASSLGGRAYEQYF. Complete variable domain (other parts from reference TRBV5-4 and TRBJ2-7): ETGVTQSPTHLIKTRGQQVTLRCSSQSGHNTVSWYQQALGQGPQFIFQYYREEENGRGNFPPRFSGLQFPNYSSELNVNALELDDSALYLCASSLGGRAYEQYFGPGTRLTVT.

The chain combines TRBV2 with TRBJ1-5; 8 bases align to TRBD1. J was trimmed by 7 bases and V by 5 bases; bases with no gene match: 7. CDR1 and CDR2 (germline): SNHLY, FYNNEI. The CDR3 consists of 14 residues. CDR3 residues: CASSRDRFEQPQHF. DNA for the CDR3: TGTGCCAGCAGTAGGGACAGGTTTGAGCAGCCCCAGCATTTT. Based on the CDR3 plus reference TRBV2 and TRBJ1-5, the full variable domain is EPEVTQTPSHQVTQMGQEVILRCVPISNHLYFYWYRQILGQKVEFLVSFYNNEISEKSEIFDDQFSVERPDGSNFTLKIRSTKLEDSAMYFCASSRDRFEQPQHFGDGTRLSIL.

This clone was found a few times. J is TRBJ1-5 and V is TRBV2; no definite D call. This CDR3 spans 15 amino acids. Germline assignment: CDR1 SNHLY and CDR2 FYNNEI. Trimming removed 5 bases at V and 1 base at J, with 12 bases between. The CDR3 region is CASSPRMLSNQPQHF. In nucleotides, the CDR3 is TGTGCCAGCAGTCCACGCATGCTAAGCAATCAGCCCCAGCATTTT.

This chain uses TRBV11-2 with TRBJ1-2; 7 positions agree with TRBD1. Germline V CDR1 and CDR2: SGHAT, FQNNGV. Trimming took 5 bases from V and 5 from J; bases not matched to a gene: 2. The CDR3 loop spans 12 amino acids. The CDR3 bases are TGTGCCAGCAGCCAGACAGGGTATGGCTACACCTTC. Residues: CASSQTGYGYTF.

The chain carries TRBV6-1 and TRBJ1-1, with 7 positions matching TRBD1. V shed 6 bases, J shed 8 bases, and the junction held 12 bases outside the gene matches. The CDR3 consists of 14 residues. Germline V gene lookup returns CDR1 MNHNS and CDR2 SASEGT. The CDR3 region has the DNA TGTGCCAGCAGATCCGGGACAGCACTAAGGGAAGCTTTCTTT. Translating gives CASRSGTALREAFF.

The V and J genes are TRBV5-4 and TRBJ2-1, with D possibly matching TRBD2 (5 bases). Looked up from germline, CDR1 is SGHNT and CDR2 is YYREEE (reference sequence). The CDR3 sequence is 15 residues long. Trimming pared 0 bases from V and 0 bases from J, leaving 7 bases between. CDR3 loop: CASSLERSSYNEQFF. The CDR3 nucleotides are TGTGCCAGCAGCTTGGAGCGGAGCTCCTACAATGAGCAGTTCTTC.

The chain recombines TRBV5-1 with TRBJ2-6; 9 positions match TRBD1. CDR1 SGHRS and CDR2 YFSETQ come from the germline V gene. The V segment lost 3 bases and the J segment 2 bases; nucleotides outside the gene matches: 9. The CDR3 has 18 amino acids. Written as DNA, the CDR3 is TGCGCCAGCAGCTCAGGGACAGGGAGGGCCCCTGGGGCCAACGTCCTGACTTTC. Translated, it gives CASSSGTGRAPGANVLTF.

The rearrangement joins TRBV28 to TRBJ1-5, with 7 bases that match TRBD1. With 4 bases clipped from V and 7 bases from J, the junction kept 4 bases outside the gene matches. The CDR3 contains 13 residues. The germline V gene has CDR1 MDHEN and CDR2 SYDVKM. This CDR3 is CASSSGGWQPQHF. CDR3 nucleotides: TGTGCCAGCAGTTCAGGGGGTTGGCAGCCCCAGCATTTT.

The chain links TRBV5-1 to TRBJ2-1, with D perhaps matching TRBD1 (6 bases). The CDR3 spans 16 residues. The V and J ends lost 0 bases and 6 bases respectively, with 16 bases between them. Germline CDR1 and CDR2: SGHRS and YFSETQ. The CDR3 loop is CASSLEWQGYSNEQFF. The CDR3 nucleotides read TGCGCCAGCAGCTTGGAGTGGCAGGGGTATAGCAATGAGCAGTTCTTC.

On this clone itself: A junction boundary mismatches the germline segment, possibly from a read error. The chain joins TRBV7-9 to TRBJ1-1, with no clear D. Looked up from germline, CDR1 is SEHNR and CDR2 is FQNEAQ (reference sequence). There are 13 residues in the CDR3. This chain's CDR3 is CSSSPEQNTEAFF. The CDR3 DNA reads TGTTCCAGCAGCCCCGAACAGAACACTGAAGCTTTCTTT. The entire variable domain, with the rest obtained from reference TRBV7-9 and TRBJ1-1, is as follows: DTGVSQNPRHKITKRGQNVTFRCDPISEHNRLYWYRQTLGQGPEFLTYFQNEAQLEKSRLLSDRFSAERPKGSFSTLEIQRTEQGDSAMYLCSSSPEQNTEAFFGQGTRLTVV.

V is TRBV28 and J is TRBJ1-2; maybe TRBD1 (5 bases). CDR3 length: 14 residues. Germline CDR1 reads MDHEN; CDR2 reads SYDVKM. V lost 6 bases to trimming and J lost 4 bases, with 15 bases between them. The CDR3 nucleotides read TGTGCCAGCAGCTTTACAGGAAGCTTCTATGGCTACACCTTC. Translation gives CASSFTGSFYGYTF.

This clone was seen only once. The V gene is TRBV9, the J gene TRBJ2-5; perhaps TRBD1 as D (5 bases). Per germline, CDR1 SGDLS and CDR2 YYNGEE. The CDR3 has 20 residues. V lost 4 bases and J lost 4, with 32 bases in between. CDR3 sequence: CASSPKGVLEEDPRGETQYF. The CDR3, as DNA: TGTGCCAGCAGCCCCAAAGGGGTCTTAGAAGAGGACCCTAGGGGAGAGACCCAGTACTTC.

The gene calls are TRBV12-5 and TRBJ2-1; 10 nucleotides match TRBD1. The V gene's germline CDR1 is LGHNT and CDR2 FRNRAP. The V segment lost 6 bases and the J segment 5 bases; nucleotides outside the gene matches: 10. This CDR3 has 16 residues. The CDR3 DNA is TGTGCTAGTGGGTACCCCGGGACAGGGGAGGACAATGAGCAGTTCTTC. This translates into CASGYPGTGEDNEQFF.

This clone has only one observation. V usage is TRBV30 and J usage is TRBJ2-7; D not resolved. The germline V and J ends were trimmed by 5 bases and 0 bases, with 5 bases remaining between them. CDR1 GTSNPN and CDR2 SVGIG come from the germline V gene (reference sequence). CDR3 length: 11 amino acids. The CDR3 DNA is TGTGCCTGGGGCGGCTCCTACGAGCAGTACTTC. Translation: CAWGGSYEQYF.

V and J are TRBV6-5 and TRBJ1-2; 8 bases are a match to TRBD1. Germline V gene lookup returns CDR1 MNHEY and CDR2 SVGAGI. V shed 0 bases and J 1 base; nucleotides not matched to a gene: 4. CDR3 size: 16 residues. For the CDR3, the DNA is TGTGCCAGCAGTTACTCAGGGACAGGCTTTAACTATGGCTACACCTTC. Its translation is CASSYSGTGFNYGYTF.

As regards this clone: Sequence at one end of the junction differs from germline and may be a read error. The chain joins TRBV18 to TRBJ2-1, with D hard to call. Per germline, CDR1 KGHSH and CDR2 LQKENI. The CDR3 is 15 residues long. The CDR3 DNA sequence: TGTGCCGGCTCGCCGGAAGGTTACGCCGGGTATGAGCAGTTCTTC. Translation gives CAGSPEGYAGYEQFF.

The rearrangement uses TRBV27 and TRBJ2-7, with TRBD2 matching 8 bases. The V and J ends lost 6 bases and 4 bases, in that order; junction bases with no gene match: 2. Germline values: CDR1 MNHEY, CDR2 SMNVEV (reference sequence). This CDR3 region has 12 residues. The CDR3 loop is CASRRGGYEQYF. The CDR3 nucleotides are TGTGCCAGCAGACGGGGGGGGTACGAGCAGTACTTC.